This T cell receptor (beta chain) was recovered during a study of regulatory T cells in long-lasting Graves disease. TCR beta libraries were built with iRepertoire HTBI primers and Arm-PCR of CDR3 regions. Each CDR3 protein is one row after TCRdb ran MiXCR on the multiplex PCR reads. The table lists 300,000 to 450,000 distinct CDR3 sequences, 15% to 17% of them singletons. There are many counts of this clonotype. No antigen is known for it. Sample time point: newly diagnosed GD, antithyroid drugs for less than 3 months. TCR sequences were obtained from RNA taken from PBMCs. In each case, Graves' disease was diagnosed per American Thyroid Association guidelines. Study findings and constraints: Rather than thyroid tissue, only peripheral blood underwent study. The study found lower TCR diversity in persistent Graves' patients than in newly diagnosed ones.

There are 16 residues in the CDR3. The germline gives CDR1 LGHNT, CDR2 FRNRAP. V gave up 0 bases and J gave up 7 bases, with 18 bases separating them. The receptor's source is a female donor with Graves disease. The chain is built from TRBV12-5 and TRBJ1-1; weak D call: TRBD1 (6 bases). The sample was peripheral blood mononuclear cells (PBMCs), taken at new diagnosis, from a patient treated with antithyroid drugs. The CDR3 nucleotides are TGTGCTAGTGGTTTGGTGATTCGGACAGCCGTCAATGAAGCTTTCTTT. Translated: CASGLVIRTAVNEAFF.